Presented here are 23 T cell receptor beta chains from one specimen sequenced in a study of cytomegalovirus exposure and HLA in healthy donors. Amplification used 60 Vbeta primers and 13 Jbeta primers. Clones were read by immunoSEQ multiplex PCR, and TCRdb kept only the in-frame ones, dropping some. The table lists around 200,000 clones, approximately 80% of them singletons. The sequencing input was PBMCs. The receptors come from a boy between 10 and 17 years old in good health and CMV-seronegative.

The gene calls are TRBV9 and TRBJ1-2; 9 bases match TRBD1. Germline loops: CDR1 SGDLS, CDR2 YYNGEE. The V segment lost 3 bases and the J segment 6 bases; nucleotides outside the gene matches: 9. The CDR3 covers 15 residues. This CDR3 reads CASSASLGTGNGYTF. CDR3 coding DNA: TGTGCCAGCAGCGCTTCCCTCGGGACAGGGAATGGCTACACCTTC.

The V call is TRBV20-1, the J call TRBJ1-1; possible D gene TRBD1, 5 bases. In germline, CDR1 is DFQATT, CDR2 SNEGSKA (reference sequence). V was clipped by 3 bases and J by 8 bases, with 10 bases between them. This CDR3 has 11 amino acids. The CDR3 bases are TGCAGTGCTAGCCCACACAGGGAAGCTTTCTTT. Translating gives CSASPHREAFF.

The chain recombines TRBV7-9 with TRBJ1-2, with D maybe TRBD1 (5 bases). Germline-derived CDR1 and CDR2 are SEHNR and FQNEAQ (reference sequence). This CDR3 is built from 14 residues. V lost 5 bases to trimming and J lost 4 bases, with 14 bases between them. Here the CDR3 DNA reads TGTGCCAGCAGCCCCGGCCAGGGAGGCTATGGCTACACCTTC. It translates to CASSPGQGGYGYTF.

The chain has TRBV28 and TRBJ2-3; 8 nucleotides align to TRBD1. With V trimmed by 4 bases and J by 9 bases, 9 bases remained unmatched. The germline V gene has CDR1 MDHEN and CDR2 SYDVKM. The CDR3 is 14 amino acids. This CDR3 reads CASSSGQAIRTQYF. The CDR3 DNA is TGTGCCAGCAGTTCGGGACAGGCAATACGAACGCAGTATTTT.

This clone was observed a few times. At one end the junction does not follow the germline gene, possibly because of a read error. This chain connects TRBV5-6 to TRBJ2-5; possible D gene TRBD1, 6 bases. Germline values: CDR1 SGHDT, CDR2 YYEEEE. This CDR3 is built from 13 residues. The CDR3 loop reads CASSRTAQEAQYF. CDR3 bases: TGTGCCAGCAGCCGGACAGCACAAGAGGCCCAGTACTTC.

The genes are TRBV9 and TRBJ1-2; TRBD1 is a possible D gene (6 bases). CDR1 SGDLS and CDR2 YYNGEE come from the germline V gene. The CDR3 totals 15 residues. V lost 4 bases and J 2 bases, leaving 15 bases between the germline ends. The CDR3 spells CASSWGQEINYGYTF. In DNA form, the CDR3 reads TGTGCCAGCAGCTGGGGACAAGAGATAAACTATGGCTACACCTTC.

J is TRBJ1-6 and V is TRBV4-2; 9 nucleotides align to TRBD1. The trim removed 3 bases at V and 7 bases at J, leaving 4 bases unmatched. Germline V gene data show CDR1 as LGHNA and CDR2 as YNFKEQ. The CDR3 sequence is 15 residues long. The CDR3 here is CASSQDRGENSPLHF. DNA of the CDR3: TGTGCCAGCAGCCAGGACAGGGGTGAGAATTCACCCCTCCACTTT.

The rearrangement links TRBV25-1 to TRBJ1-6; 9 nucleotides align to TRBD1. The V segment lost 3 bases and the J segment 4 bases; nucleotides outside the gene matches: 4. In germline, CDR1 is MGHDK, CDR2 SYGVNS. The CDR3 totals 16 residues. CDR3 in DNA: TGTGCCAGCAGTGATTCACAGGGGGCGTATAATTCACCCCTCCACTTT. Its translation is CASSDSQGAYNSPLHF.

This chain links TRBV11-2 with TRBJ2-1, with 14 bases lining up with TRBD2. V lost 5 bases, J lost 7 bases, and 13 bases stayed unmatched. This CDR3 has 18 residues. Germline lookup yields CDR1 SGHAT and CDR2 FQNNGV. The CDR3 DNA sequence: TGTGCCAGCAGCATCAGAGCCCTGACTAGCGGGGGGGCGAATGAGCAGTTCTTC. It specifies CASSIRALTSGGANEQFF.

The chain uses TRBV7-9 and TRBJ1-1; D ambiguous. Germline V CDR1 and CDR2: SEHNR, FQNEAQ (reference sequence). The CDR3 runs 16 residues. Trimming took 1 base from V and 0 from J, leaving 12 bases between them. CDR3 in DNA: TGTGCCAGCAGCTTAGTAGAGGTAACCATGAACACTGAAGCTTTCTTT. This gives the protein CASSLVEVTMNTEAFF.

The chain joins TRBV6-5 to TRBJ2-1; TRBD2 might be the D (6 bases). Deletions cut 1 base from V and 8 bases from J, with 15 bases between. From germline, CDR1 is MNHEY and CDR2 SVGAGI. This CDR3 is 15 amino acids long. DNA for the CDR3: TGTGCCAGCAGTTACTACTCCATTTCGGGGGATGAGCAGTTCTTC. It codes for CASSYYSISGDEQFF.

The rearrangement uses TRBV6-1 and TRBJ1-1; D remains ambiguous. Germline V gives CDR1 MNHNS, CDR2 SASEGT. The CDR3 runs to 13 residues. Trimming left V 7 bases short and J 1 base short, with 10 bases between. The CDR3 reads CASNRGGNTEAFF. The CDR3 nucleotides read TGTGCCAGCAATAGAGGAGGGAACACTGAAGCTTTCTTT.

The chain couples TRBV7-8 to TRBJ2-1, with TRBD1 matching 12 bases. This CDR3 contains 16 residues. Germline CDR1 and CDR2: SGHVS and FQNEAQ. Trimming cost V 5 bases and J 15 bases; bases outside gene matches: 17. The CDR3 DNA is TGTGCCAGCAGCGCCCGACCGGGACAGGGGGCTACTGGTCCGTTCTTC. Translation gives CASSARPGQGATGPFF.

This chain joins TRBV7-2 and TRBJ2-3; 11 bases match TRBD2. Losses at the gene ends were 1 base for V and 5 bases for J; bases not matched to a gene: 2. The CDR3 totals 15 residues. Germline V CDR1 and CDR2: SGHTA, FQGNSA. CDR3 coding DNA: TGTGCCAGCAGCTTAGGACTAGCGGGAATAGATACGCAGTATTTT. This sequence encodes CASSLGLAGIDTQYF.

V and J are TRBV6-6 and TRBJ1-1; D gene uncertain. Trimming pared 3 bases from V and 0 bases from J, leaving 8 bases between. CDR1 is MNHNY and CDR2 is SVGAGI in the germline V gene (reference sequence). CDR3 length equals 14 residues. Written as DNA, the CDR3 is TGTGCCAGCAGTTATCAGGCGATGAACACTGAAGCTTTCTTT. This encodes CASSYQAMNTEAFF.

With regard to this clone: One junction end disagrees with the germline gene, perhaps due to a read error. The chain recombines TRBV7-9 with TRBJ2-7, with 11 nucleotides matching TRBD2. CDR1 and CDR2 from the germline V gene are SEHNR and FQNEAQ (reference sequence). CDR3 length: 17 residues. In nucleotides, the CDR3 is TGTTCCAGCAGCTCAACCTATAGCGGGAGGGGCACCTACGAGCAGTACTTC. This codes for CSSSSTYSGRGTYEQYF. The complete variable domain, with remaining parts taken from reference TRBV7-9 and TRBJ2-7, reads DTGVSQNPRHKITKRGQNVTFRCDPISEHNRLYWYRQTLGQGPEFLTYFQNEAQLEKSRLLSDRFSAERPKGSFSTLEIQRTEQGDSAMYLCSSSSTYSGRGTYEQYFGPGTRLTVT.

This sequence joins TRBV30 and TRBJ1-3, with D perhaps TRBD1 (6 bases). CDR1 and CDR2 (germline): GTSNPN, SVGIG (reference sequence). Deletions cut 0 bases from V and 0 bases from J, with 9 bases between. CDR3 size: 15 residues. CDR3: CAWSVVTGSGNTIYF. DNA for the CDR3: TGTGCCTGGAGTGTAGTGACAGGCTCTGGAAACACCATATATTTT.

This clone was observed a handful of times. This chain links TRBV5-5 with TRBJ1-5; the D gene is possibly TRBD1 (5 bases). The CDR3 consists of 18 residues. The V gene lost 3 bases and the J gene lost 0 bases, with 19 bases spanning the gap. Per the germline V gene, CDR1 is SGHKS and CDR2 is YYEKEE (reference sequence). The CDR3 reads CASSSDGAGVYSNQPQHF. The CDR3 DNA is TGTGCCAGCAGCTCGGATGGGGCTGGGGTGTATAGCAATCAGCCCCAGCATTTT. Looking up the rest from reference TRBV5-5 and TRBJ1-5 gives the full variable domain: DAGVTQSPTHLIKTRGQQVTLRCSPISGHKSVSWYQQVLGQGPQFIFQYYEKEERGRGNFPDRFSARQFPNYSSELNVNALLLGDSALYLCASSSDGAGVYSNQPQHFGDGTRLSIL.

The chain uses TRBV12-5 and TRBJ1-1; D not resolved. Looked up from germline, CDR1 is LGHNT and CDR2 is FRNRAP. The V and J ends lost 0 bases and 1 base respectively, with 9 bases between them. The CDR3 length is 15 residues. As DNA, the CDR3 is TGTGCTAGTGGTTTGGTACTGGGGAGGAACACTGAAGCTTTCTTT. The encoded protein is CASGLVLGRNTEAFF. Variable domain in full (rest from reference TRBV12-5 and TRBJ1-1): DARVTQTPRHKVTEMGQEVTMRCQPILGHNTVFWYRQTMMQGLELLAYFRNRAPLDDSGMPKDRFSAEMPDATLATLKIQPSEPRDSAVYFCASGLVLGRNTEAFFGQGTRLTVV.

The chain recombines TRBV19 with TRBJ1-2; TRBD1 might be the D (5 bases). The germline V gene has CDR1 LNHDA and CDR2 SQIVND (reference sequence). The germline V and J ends were trimmed by 6 bases and 0 bases, with 8 bases remaining between them. The length of the CDR3 is 13 residues. CDR3 coding DNA: TGTGCCAGTAGCCGACAGTCTAACTATGGCTACACCTTC. The encoded protein is CASSRQSNYGYTF.

This chain uses TRBV12-5 with TRBJ2-6, with D tentatively TRBD2 (6 bases). This CDR3 is built from 16 residues. Trimming removed 1 base at V and 5 bases at J, with 12 bases between. Germline values: CDR1 LGHNT, CDR2 FRNRAP. CDR3 protein: CASGLARGNWANVLTF. DNA of the CDR3: TGTGCTAGTGGTTTGGCACGGGGGAACTGGGCCAACGTCCTGACTTTC.

The genes are TRBV19 and TRBJ1-1; perhaps TRBD1 as D (6 bases). Germline V lookup: CDR1 LNHDA, CDR2 SQIVND (reference sequence). This CDR3 spans 15 amino acids. Trimming shortened V by 7 bases and J by 0 bases, and 15 bases separated the two germline ends. In DNA, the CDR3 is TGTGCCAGTACCCAGACAGGTTTCATGAACACTGAAGCTTTCTTT. This gives the protein CASTQTGFMNTEAFF.

CDR3 DNA sequence: TGTGCCAGCAAGAGAGGTTCCGGGGCCAACGTCCTGACTTTC. It is translated as CASKRGSGANVLTF. The rearrangement uses TRBV25-1 and TRBJ2-6; D is ambiguous. The CDR3 totals 14 residues. The V gene's germline CDR1 is MGHDK and CDR2 SYGVNS. Trimming cost V 7 bases and J 4 bases, with 11 bases left between them. Full variable domain (rest looked up from reference TRBV25-1 and TRBJ2-6): EADIYQTPRYLVIGTGKKITLECSQTMGHDKMYWYQQDPGMELHLIHYSYGVNSTEKGDLSSESTVSRIRTEHFPLTLESARPSHTSQYLCASKRGSGANVLTFGAGSRLTVL.